The TCR beta chain described here comes from a study of T cells after yellow fever vaccination. Study results and limitations: Researchers report a weaker secondary response that nonetheless peaked faster, day 5 versus 15. FACS-sorted repertoires could contain abundant clonotypes contaminating from the bulk population. Shared CD4/CD8 clonotypes were a small share, likely from convergent recombination.

TCRdb reanalysed the 5' RACE reads using MiXCR and keeps one entry per CDR3 protein. The data show some 220,000 distinct CDR3 sequences, more than 3% seen once. V lost 4 bases, J lost 7 bases, and 4 bases stayed unmatched. The germline V gene has CDR1 SGDLS and CDR2 YYNGEE. This CDR3 has 12 residues. This clonotype was seen at least ten times. Its antigen is unidentified. V is TRBV9 and J is TRBJ1-2; 7 nucleotides line up with TRBD1. The source is a man younger than 35 who received the YFV17D yellow fever vaccine. Sequenced material: CD4+ T cells sorted from PBMCs, taken 10 days after the yellow fever booster vaccination. The CDR3 loop is CASSRGGSGYTF. The CDR3 DNA follows: TGTGCCAGCAGCCGAGGGGGCTCTGGCTACACCTTC.